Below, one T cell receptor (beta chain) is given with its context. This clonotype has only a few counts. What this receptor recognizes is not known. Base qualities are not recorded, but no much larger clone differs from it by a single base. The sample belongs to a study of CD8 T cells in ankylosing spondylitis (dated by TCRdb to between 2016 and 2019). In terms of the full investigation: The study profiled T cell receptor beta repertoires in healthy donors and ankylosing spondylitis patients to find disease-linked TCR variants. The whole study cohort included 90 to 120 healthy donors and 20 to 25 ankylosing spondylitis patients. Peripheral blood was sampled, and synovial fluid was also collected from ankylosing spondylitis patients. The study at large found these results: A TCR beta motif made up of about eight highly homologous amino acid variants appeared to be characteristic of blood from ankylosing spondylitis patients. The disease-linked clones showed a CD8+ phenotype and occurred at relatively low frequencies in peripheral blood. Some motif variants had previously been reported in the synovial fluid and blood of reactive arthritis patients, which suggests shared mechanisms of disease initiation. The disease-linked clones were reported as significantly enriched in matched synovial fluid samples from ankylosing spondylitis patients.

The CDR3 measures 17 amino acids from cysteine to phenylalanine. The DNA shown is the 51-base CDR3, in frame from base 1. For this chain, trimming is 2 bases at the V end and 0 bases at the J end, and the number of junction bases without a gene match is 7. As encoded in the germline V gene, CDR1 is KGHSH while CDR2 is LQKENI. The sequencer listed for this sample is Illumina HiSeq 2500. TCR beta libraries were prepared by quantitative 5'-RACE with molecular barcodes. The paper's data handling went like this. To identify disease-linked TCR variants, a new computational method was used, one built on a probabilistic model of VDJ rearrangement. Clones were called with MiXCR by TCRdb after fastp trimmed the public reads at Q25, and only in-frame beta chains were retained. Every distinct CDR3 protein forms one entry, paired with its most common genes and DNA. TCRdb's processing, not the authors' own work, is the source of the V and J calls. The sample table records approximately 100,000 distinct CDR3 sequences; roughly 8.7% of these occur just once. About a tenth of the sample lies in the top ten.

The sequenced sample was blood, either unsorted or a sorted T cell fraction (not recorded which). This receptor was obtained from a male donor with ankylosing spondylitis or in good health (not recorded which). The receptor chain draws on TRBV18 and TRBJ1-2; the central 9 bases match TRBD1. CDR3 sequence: CASSPVGQGPANYGYTF. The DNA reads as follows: TGTGCCAGCTCACCAGTCGGACAGGGGCCAGCTAACTATGGCTACACCTTC.